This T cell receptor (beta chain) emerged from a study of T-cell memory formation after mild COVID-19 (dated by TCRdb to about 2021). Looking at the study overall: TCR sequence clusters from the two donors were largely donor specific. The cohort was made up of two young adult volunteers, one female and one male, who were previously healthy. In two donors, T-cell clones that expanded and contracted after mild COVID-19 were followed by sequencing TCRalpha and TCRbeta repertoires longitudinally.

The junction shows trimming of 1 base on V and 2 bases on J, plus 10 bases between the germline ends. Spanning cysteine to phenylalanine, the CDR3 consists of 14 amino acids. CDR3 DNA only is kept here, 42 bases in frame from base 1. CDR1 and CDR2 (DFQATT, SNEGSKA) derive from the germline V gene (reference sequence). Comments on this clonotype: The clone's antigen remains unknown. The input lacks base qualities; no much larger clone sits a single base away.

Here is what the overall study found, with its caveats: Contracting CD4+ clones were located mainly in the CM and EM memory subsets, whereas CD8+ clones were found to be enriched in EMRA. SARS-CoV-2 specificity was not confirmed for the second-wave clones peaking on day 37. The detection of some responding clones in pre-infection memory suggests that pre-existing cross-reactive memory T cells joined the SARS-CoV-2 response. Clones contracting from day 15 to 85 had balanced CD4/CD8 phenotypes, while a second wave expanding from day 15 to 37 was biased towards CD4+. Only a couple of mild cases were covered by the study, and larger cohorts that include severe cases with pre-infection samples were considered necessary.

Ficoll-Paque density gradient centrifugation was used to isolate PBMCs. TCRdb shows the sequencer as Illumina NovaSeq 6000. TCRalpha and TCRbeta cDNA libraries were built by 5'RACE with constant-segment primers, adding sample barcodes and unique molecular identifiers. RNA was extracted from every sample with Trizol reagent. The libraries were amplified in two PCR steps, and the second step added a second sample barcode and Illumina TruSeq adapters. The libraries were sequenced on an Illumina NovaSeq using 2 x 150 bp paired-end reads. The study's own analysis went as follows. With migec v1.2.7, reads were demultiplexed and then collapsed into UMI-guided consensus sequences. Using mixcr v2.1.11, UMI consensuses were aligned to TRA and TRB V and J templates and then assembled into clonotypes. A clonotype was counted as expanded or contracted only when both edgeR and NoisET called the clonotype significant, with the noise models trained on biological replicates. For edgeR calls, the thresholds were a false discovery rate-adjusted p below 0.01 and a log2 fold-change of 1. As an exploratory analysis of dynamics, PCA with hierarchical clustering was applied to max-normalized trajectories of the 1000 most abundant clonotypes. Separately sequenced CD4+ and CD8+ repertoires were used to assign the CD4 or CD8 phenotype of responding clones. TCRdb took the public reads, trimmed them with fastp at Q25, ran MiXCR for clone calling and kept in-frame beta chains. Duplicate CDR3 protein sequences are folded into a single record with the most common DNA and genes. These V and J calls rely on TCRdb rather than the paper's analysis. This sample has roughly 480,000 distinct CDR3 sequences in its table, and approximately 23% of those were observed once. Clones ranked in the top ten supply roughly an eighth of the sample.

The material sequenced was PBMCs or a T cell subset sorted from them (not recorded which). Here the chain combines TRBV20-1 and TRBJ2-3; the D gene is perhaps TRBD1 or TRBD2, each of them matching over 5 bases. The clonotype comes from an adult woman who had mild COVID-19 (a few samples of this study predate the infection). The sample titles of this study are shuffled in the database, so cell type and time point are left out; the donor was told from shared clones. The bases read TGCAGTGCTAGAGGGGGGTTCACCACAGATACGCAGTATTTT. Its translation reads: CSARGGFTTDTQYF.